This TCR beta chain originates from a study of T-cell memory formation after mild COVID-19. The table lists this clonotype with many counts. Its matching antigen is unknown. Constant-segment primers and 5'RACE yielded cDNA libraries for TCR alpha and TCR beta, each carrying sample barcodes and UMIs. A single record per CDR3 protein comes from TCRdb applying MiXCR to the 5' RACE reads. Of fewer than 600,000 distinct CDR3 sequences in the sample, about 22% are singletons; the top ten hold approximately 8.4%. Overall study results and limits: Clones shrinking from day 15 to 85 showed even CD4/CD8 mixes; later expanders tilted CD4+.

The source of this sequence is an adult woman who had mild COVID-19 (a few samples of this study predate the infection). Cell type and time point are not known. Specimen: PBMCs or a T cell subset sorted from them (not recorded which).

The CDR3 reads CASSLGGTSGIRLYEQYF. The CDR3 coding sequence is TGCGCCAGCAGCTTGGGGGGGACTAGCGGGATTCGCCTTTACGAGCAGTACTTC. The chain joins TRBV5-1 to TRBJ2-7; 13 nucleotides line up with TRBD2. This CDR3 region has 18 residues. In germline, CDR1 is SGHRS, CDR2 YFSETQ. V trimming: 0 bases; J trimming: 4 bases; junction bases outside the gene matches: 10.